This TCR beta chain was documented in a study of T cell responses to AZD1222 COVID-19 vaccine. TCRdb's copy holds only in-frame clones and misses some; the assay was immunoSEQ multiplex PCR. This sample has fewer than 120,000 clones, with less than 90% found just once. The V and J ends lost 4 bases and 0 bases respectively, with 13 bases between them. The CDR3 loop spans 16 amino acids. The germline gives CDR1 LNHDA, CDR2 SQIVND (reference sequence). General study findings and limits: Donors were chiefly white British, with a greater number of females, and clonal diversity was perhaps underestimated.

Remarks on this clone: What it binds is unknown.

The starting material was peripheral blood, obtained on day 0 of AZD1222 vaccination. This TCR came from an adult in good health. The rearrangement links TRBV19 to TRBJ2-1; tentative D call: TRBD2 (7 bases). In nucleotides, the CDR3 is TGTGCCAGTAGTAGGGAGGGGGTCAGCTCCTACAATGAGCAGTTCTTC. Its protein is CASSREGVSSYNEQFF.